This entry concerns a single TCR beta chain. The antigen remains unidentified. Every isolated RNA sample was fully reverse transcribed, so sequencing captured expressed TCRB transcripts. Profiling relied on immunoSEQ multiplex PCR, and the TCRdb table lists in-frame clones only, not all of them. This sample has 900,000 or so clones, with about a sixth found just once. The sample is drawn from a study of beta chain features in type 1 diabetes. General study findings and limits: Among type 1 diabetes patients, VDJ junctions had fewer insertions and more deletions.

J was trimmed by 2 bases and V by 7 bases; bases with no gene match: 14. Germline V gives CDR1 SEHNR, CDR2 FQNEAQ (reference sequence). This CDR3 has 17 amino acids. The TCR originated in a woman aged 18 to 35 in good health. This chain joins TRBV7-9 and TRBJ2-7; 10 nucleotides line up with TRBD2. Sequenced: naive CD4+ T cells from blood. The CDR3 is CASKPSGSSGLTYEQYF. CDR3 nucleotides: TGTGCCAGCAAACCTAGCGGGAGTTCGGGCCTAACCTACGAGCAGTACTTC.